These 31 T cell receptor beta chains originate from one sample sequenced in a study of human T cells and chemical hapten exposure. This sample's time point: patch test 1, 2 weeks after DPC sensitization. As to treatment: therapeutic diphenylcyclopropenone sensitization with weekly scalp DPC. Via MiXCR, TCRdb re-called the RACE reads, giving one row per CDR3 protein. This sample has 370,000 or so distinct CDR3 sequences, with more than 4.5% found just once. Material: whole blood, obtained in connection with sensitization to the hapten diphenylcyclopropenone (DPC). The receptors shown here come from a woman aged 50 to 60 with alopecia areata. Some clones in this sample may be carry-over from other donors' samples.

The V and J genes are TRBV29-1 and TRBJ1-1; D gene ambiguous. V was cut by 7 bases and J by 4 bases, with 16 bases left in between. This CDR3 spans 13 amino acids. Germline CDR1 and CDR2: SQVTM and ANQGSEA. The CDR3 DNA sequence: TGCAGCGCCAAATTGGGTTCGGGCACTGAAGCTTTCTTT. This translates into CSAKLGSGTEAFF.

In this sample, this clonotype turned up many times. The rearrangement uses TRBV30 and TRBJ2-7; D not certain. There are 11 residues in the CDR3. Per the germline V gene, CDR1 is GTSNPN and CDR2 is SVGIG (reference sequence). Trimming removed 0 bases at V and 0 bases at J, with 0 bases between. The CDR3 region is CAWSVSYEQYF. The CDR3 DNA reads as TGTGCCTGGAGTGTCTCCTACGAGCAGTACTTC.

In this sample, this clonotype turned up a few times. The chain couples TRBV4-3 to TRBJ2-5; TRBD2 might be the D (6 bases). The CDR3 extends over 14 amino acids. Germline V lookup: CDR1 LGHNA, CDR2 YSLEER. V was clipped by 0 bases and J by 7 bases, with 12 bases between them. CDR3 in DNA: TGCGCCAGCAGCCAAGAGACTAGGAGAAGGACCCAGTACTTC. Protein product: CASSQETRRRTQYF.

There are many counts of this clonotype. The V and J genes are TRBV20-1 and TRBJ2-3, with 8 bases aligning to TRBD2. Trimming removed 5 bases from V and 4 bases from J; junction bases left unmatched: 14. The CDR3 loop spans 16 amino acids. From germline, CDR1 is DFQATT and CDR2 SNEGSKA (reference sequence). CDR3: CSAFKSGRVGADTQYF. The CDR3 DNA is TGCAGTGCTTTTAAGAGCGGGAGAGTTGGGGCAGATACGCAGTATTTT.

This clonotype was recorded at least ten times. J is TRBJ2-7 and V is TRBV28, with D possibly matching TRBD1 (5 bases). This CDR3 has 13 amino acids. The V and J ends lost 3 bases and 5 bases respectively, with 11 bases between them. Germline values: CDR1 MDHEN, CDR2 SYDVKM. In DNA form, the CDR3 reads TGTGCCAGCAGTTTGGGCAGGGCCAACGAGCAGTACTTC. Protein sequence: CASSLGRANEQYF.

This clonotype has just a few counts. The V call is TRBV5-1, the J call TRBJ1-4; perhaps TRBD1 as D (5 bases). Germline V gene sequence: CDR1 SGHRS, CDR2 YFSETQ. The V end was cut by 1 base, the J end by 8 bases, with 21 bases between. This CDR3 is 17 amino acids long. The CDR3 coding sequence is TGCGCCAGCAGCTTGAGGTCGCCCAGGGAGGGAGGCGAAAAACTGTTTTTT. It yields the protein CASSLRSPREGGEKLFF.

This clonotype has ten or more counts. The rearrangement links TRBV29-1 to TRBJ2-5; D gene ambiguous. CDR1 and CDR2 from the germline V gene are SQVTM and ANQGSEA. The CDR3 totals 10 residues. V gave up 5 bases and J gave up 4 bases, with 5 bases separating them. CDR3: CSVWAETQYF. The CDR3 DNA follows: TGCAGCGTTTGGGCAGAGACCCAGTACTTC.

This clonotype was observed at least ten times. V and J are TRBV5-1 and TRBJ2-3, with D possibly matching TRBD2 (5 bases). Germline CDR1 and CDR2: SGHRS and YFSETQ. Trimming removed 5 bases at V and 2 bases at J, with 12 bases between. This CDR3 has 14 residues. For the CDR3, the DNA is TGCGCCAGCAGTTCCACGACTACCACAGATACGCAGTATTTT. This translates into CASSSTTTTDTQYF.

This chain uses TRBV21-1 with TRBJ2-1; TRBD1, as called in the table, went unchecked against the DNA. TRBV21-1 is a pseudogene locus. The CDR3 runs 19 residues. The CDR3 nucleotides read TGTGCCAGCAAGGGGATTAAAGAAGGGCGGGGTAGCTCCTACAATGAGCAGTTCTTC. Its protein product is CASKGIKEGRGSSYNEQFF.

The chain is built from TRBV5-1 and TRBJ2-5; 7 bases map to TRBD1. Germline CDR1 is SGHRS and CDR2 is YFSETQ. CDR3 length equals 15 residues. The junction had 6 bases not matched to a gene; V was cut back by 3 bases and J by 1 base. CDR3: CASSSSTGVQETQYF. For the CDR3, the DNA is TGCGCCAGCAGCTCCTCCACAGGGGTCCAAGAGACCCAGTACTTC.

This clonotype was recorded many times. This rearrangement joins TRBV7-9 to TRBJ1-2; D unresolved. The CDR3 runs to 15 residues. Trimming took 0 bases from V and 4 from J, leaving 12 bases between them. In germline, CDR1 is SEHNR, CDR2 FQNEAQ (reference sequence). CDR3 DNA: TGTGCCAGCAGCTTAGCGTCTTCCCCTCTCTATGGCTACACCTTC. This translates into CASSLASSPLYGYTF. The full variable domain, with the rest looked up from reference TRBV7-9 and TRBJ1-2, is DTGVSQNPRHKITKRGQNVTFRCDPISEHNRLYWYRQTLGQGPEFLTYFQNEAQLEKSRLLSDRFSAERPKGSFSTLEIQRTEQGDSAMYLCASSLASSPLYGYTFGSGTRLTVV.

This clonotype showed up just a few times. The rearrangement joins TRBV4-2 to TRBJ1-3; D not resolved. Trimming removed 0 bases from V and 10 bases from J, with 16 bases in between. Germline V gene lookup returns CDR1 LGHNA and CDR2 YNFKEQ. This CDR3 region has 15 residues. The CDR3 region is CASSQEDEGGLTIYF. The CDR3 nucleotides are TGTGCCAGCAGCCAAGAGGACGAAGGAGGACTTACCATATATTTT.

This clonotype was detected many times. The chain employs TRBV5-6 and TRBJ2-3; D remains unclear. The germline CDR1 and CDR2 sequences are SGHDT and YYEEEE. The CDR3 is 12 amino acids. V gave up 3 bases and J gave up 6 bases, with 8 bases separating them. The CDR3 DNA reads as TGTGCCAGCAGCTCCCGCCCCGATACGCAGTATTTT. Amino acids: CASSSRPDTQYF.

This clonotype occurred many times. This chain uses TRBV2 with TRBJ1-5; 9 nucleotides line up with TRBD1. The CDR3 totals 17 residues. The V and J ends lost 4 bases and 0 bases, in that order; junction bases with no gene match: 7. The V gene's germline CDR1 is SNHLY and CDR2 FYNNEI. CDR3 sequence reads: CASSAGQGYRSNQPQHF. The CDR3 DNA reads as TGTGCCAGCAGTGCCGGACAGGGGTACCGTAGCAATCAGCCCCAGCATTTT.

This clonotype was recorded at least ten times. Written as DNA, the CDR3 is TGTGCCATCAGCCCAGGACAGGGCCTTAACTATGGCTACACCTTC. It translates to CAISPGQGLNYGYTF. This chain connects TRBV10-3 to TRBJ1-2; 8 bases match TRBD1. V shed 6 bases, J shed 1 base, and the junction held 7 bases outside the gene matches. The V gene's germline CDR1 is ENHRY and CDR2 SYGVKD. This CDR3 has 15 amino acids.

The table lists this clonotype with a count of one. The junction shows a germline mismatch at one end, possibly a read error. V and J are TRBV12-3 or TRBV12-4 and TRBJ1-4; D is unclear. The CDR3 covers 11 residues. The CDR3 loop reads CVSSFGEKLFF. The CDR3 nucleotides read TGTGTCAGCAGTTTTGGTGAAAAACTGTTTTTT.

This clonotype was recorded many times. The chain is built from TRBV6-5 and TRBJ2-7; TRBD1 agrees at 8 bases. This CDR3 spans 15 amino acids. V shed 3 bases, J shed 1 base, and the junction held 5 bases outside the gene matches. Germline lookup yields CDR1 MNHEY and CDR2 SVGAGI. The CDR3 sequence is CASSYSRDRSYEQYF. The CDR3 bases are TGTGCCAGCAGTTATTCCCGGGACAGGTCCTACGAGCAGTACTTC.

This clonotype was counted only a few times. The genes are TRBV9 and TRBJ1-6, with TRBD1 as a possible D gene (6 bases). Between the trimmed V and J ends, which lost 2 bases and 7 bases, there was a span of 10 bases. Germline V lookup: CDR1 SGDLS, CDR2 YYNGEE. CDR3 length: 14 residues. CDR3 coding DNA: TGTGCCAGCAGCGTTCAGGGGCTGAATTCACCCCTCCACTTT. Its protein product is CASSVQGLNSPLHF.

This clonotype was found many times. The chain links TRBV24-1 to TRBJ1-5, with TRBD1 matching over 12 bases. From germline, CDR1 is KGHDR and CDR2 SFDVKD. The CDR3 extends over 15 amino acids. J lost 6 bases, V lost 3 bases, and 2 bases had no gene match. The CDR3 here is CATSDGTGGVQPQHF. The DNA of the CDR3 is TGTGCCACCAGTGATGGGACAGGGGGCGTTCAGCCCCAGCATTTT.

This clonotype turned up a few times. The rearrangement links TRBV12-3 or TRBV12-4 to TRBJ1-1; D is possibly TRBD1 (6 bases). The CDR3 contains 11 residues. Deletions cut 6 bases from V and 11 bases from J, with 13 bases between. CDR3 nucleotide sequence: TGTGCCAGCAGGTCGACAGGAAGCGCTTTCTTT. Its translation is CASRSTGSAFF.

This clonotype was counted many times. As DNA, the CDR3 is TGTGCCATTTCAGGGTCAGGCAATCAGCCCCAGCATTTT. Protein sequence: CAISGSGNQPQHF. This rearrangement joins TRBV6-2 or TRBV6-3 to TRBJ1-5; the D gene is possibly TRBD1 (5 bases). V was trimmed by 10 bases and J by 2 bases, leaving 12 bases between them. The CDR3 consists of 13 residues. Germline CDR1 is MNHEY and CDR2 is SVGEGT.

The chain recombines TRBV29-1 with TRBJ2-1; possible D gene TRBD2, 6 bases. V lost 7 bases to trimming and J lost 7 bases, with 17 bases between them. This CDR3 contains 13 residues. Looked up from germline, CDR1 is SQVTM and CDR2 is ANQGSEA. This chain's CDR3 is CSAENGRINEQFF. The CDR3 DNA reads TGCAGCGCCGAGAACGGGAGAATTAATGAGCAGTTCTTC.

This clonotype has just a few counts. This chain joins TRBV28 and TRBJ2-7; D possibly corresponds to TRBD1 (5 bases). This CDR3 is 17 amino acids long. V was clipped by 7 bases and J by 6 bases, with 28 bases between them. Germline CDR1 and CDR2: MDHEN and SYDVKM. The CDR3 nucleotides read TGTGCCAGCACCCAATCGCAGGGAACCGGCTTTTCCGGCGAGCAGTACTTC. It yields the protein CASTQSQGTGFSGEQYF.

This clonotype occurred many times. The V gene is TRBV18, the J gene TRBJ1-1, with D perhaps TRBD1 (6 bases). Germline lookup yields CDR1 KGHSH and CDR2 LQKENI. This CDR3 is built from 17 residues. Trimming cost V 3 bases and J 0 bases, with 17 bases left between them. CDR3 sequence reads: CASSPSTGHIMNTEAFF. In DNA form, the CDR3 reads TGTGCCAGCTCACCGTCAACGGGACACATCATGAACACTGAAGCTTTCTTT. The full variable domain, its missing parts supplied by reference TRBV18 and TRBJ1-1, is NAGVMQNPRHLVRRRGQEARLRCSPMKGHSHVYWYRQLPEEGLKFMVYLQKENIIDESGMPKERFSAEFPKEGPSILRIQQVVRGDSAAYFCASSPSTGHIMNTEAFFGQGTRLTVV.

There are many counts of this clonotype. The rearrangement joins TRBV5-1 to TRBJ2-5, with TRBD2 matching 12 bases. The CDR3 consists of 16 residues. Germline V CDR1 and CDR2: SGHRS, YFSETQ. Unmatched junction bases numbered 5, after V lost 4 bases and J lost 1 base. CDR3 loop: CASSPRTSGAQETQYF. The CDR3 DNA is TGCGCCAGCAGCCCAAGGACTAGCGGGGCCCAAGAGACCCAGTACTTC.

This clonotype was picked up a small number of times. V is TRBV28 and J is TRBJ2-5, with D possibly called TRBD1 or TRBD2 (6 bases each). Per germline, CDR1 MDHEN and CDR2 SYDVKM. The CDR3 is 16 residues long. Trimming removed 6 bases from V and 5 bases from J, with 22 bases in between. The CDR3 bases are TGTGCCAGCAGGCCTGGCGGGCGGGACCAGGGGGAGACCCAGTACTTC. This encodes CASRPGGRDQGETQYF.

This clonotype was recorded at least ten times. The chain couples TRBV7-3 to TRBJ2-7, with a possible D match to TRBD2 (6 bases). CDR1 is SGHTA and CDR2 is FQGTGA in the germline V gene. Trimming stripped 2 bases from V and 2 bases from J, with 13 bases between. The CDR3 extends over 15 amino acids. CDR3 sequence reads: CASSLYAGITYEQYF. As DNA, the CDR3 is TGTGCCAGCAGCTTATATGCGGGGATTACCTACGAGCAGTACTTC.

In this sample, this clonotype turned up many times. This chain connects TRBV7-9 to TRBJ2-2; D unclear. Germline lookup yields CDR1 SEHNR and CDR2 FQNEAQ (reference sequence). The CDR3 is made up of 15 amino acids. The V and J ends lost 0 bases and 6 bases respectively, with 11 bases between them. The CDR3 bases are TGTGCCAGCAGCTTAGCCAATCGGCTAGCCGGGGAGCTGTTTTTT. Encoded protein: CASSLANRLAGELFF.

The chain combines TRBV6-6 with TRBJ1-5; TRBD1 matches 7 bases. The V gene's germline CDR1 is MNHNY and CDR2 SVGAGI (reference sequence). This CDR3 is 18 amino acids long. Trimming at V came to 0 bases and at J to 0 bases, leaving 8 bases not matched to a gene. CDR3 sequence reads: CASSYSARGRYSNQPQHF. CDR3 coding DNA: TGTGCCAGCAGTTACTCGGCCAGGGGGAGATATAGCAATCAGCCCCAGCATTTT.

This clonotype was seen at least ten times. The chain employs TRBV29-1 and TRBJ1-2, with 9 bases identical to TRBD1. In germline, CDR1 is SQVTM, CDR2 ANQGSEA. This CDR3 contains 13 residues. J was trimmed by 6 bases and V by 6 bases; bases with no gene match: 8. CDR3 loop: CSVRDREGNGYTF. CDR3 in DNA: TGCAGCGTCCGGGACAGGGAAGGCAATGGCTACACCTTC.

The gene calls are TRBV10-3 and TRBJ2-4, with TRBD2 identical over 9 bases. Trimming cost V 0 bases and J 7 bases; bases outside gene matches: 4. CDR3 length: 15 amino acids. CDR1 is ENHRY, CDR2 SYGVKD, per germline. CDR3 loop: CAISESREGLNIQYF. The CDR3, as DNA: TGTGCCATCAGTGAGTCGCGGGAGGGCCTGAACATTCAGTACTTC.